Each of the 13 T cell receptor beta chains below was sequenced from the same sample in a study of regulatory T cells in long-lasting Graves disease (dated by TCRdb to 2020 to 2023). Library method: multiplex PCR. This sample was sequenced with an Illumina HiSeq 4000. CDR3 regions were amplified by Arm-PCR with iRepertoire HTBI primers to construct TCR beta libraries. Starting from the raw public reads, TCRdb applied fastp trimming at Q25, assembled clones with MiXCR and retained in-frame beta chains. Duplicate CDR3 protein sequences are folded into a single record with the most common DNA and genes. This sample comprises 400,000 to 550,000 distinct CDR3 sequences, less than 20% of them detected only once. About 10% of the sample is held by the ten biggest clonotypes. This sample's time point label indicates: newly diagnosed GD, antithyroid drugs for less than 3 months. For both TCR sequencing and RNA sequencing, RNA was extracted from PBMCs in TRIzol.

These sequences were also reported in another study, on T cells in Graves' hyperthyroidism and ophthalmopathy.

Sample: peripheral blood mononuclear cells (PBMCs), taken at new diagnosis, from a patient treated with antithyroid drugs. The receptors derive from a woman between 25 and 40 years old with Graves disease. Donor details come from another sample of the same person, matched by shared clones.

This clonotype was picked up many times. This chain links TRBV18 with TRBJ2-1; 11 nucleotides align to TRBD1. The germline V gene has CDR1 KGHSH and CDR2 LQKENI. V shed 5 bases and J 3 bases; nucleotides not matched to a gene: 6. The CDR3 has 16 residues. The DNA of the CDR3 is TGTGCCAGCTCAAATACCGGGACAGGGGGCTACAATGAGCAGTTCTTC. Residues: CASSNTGTGGYNEQFF. The full variable domain, its missing parts supplied by reference TRBV18 and TRBJ2-1, is NAGVMQNPRHLVRRRGQEARLRCSPMKGHSHVYWYRQLPEEGLKFMVYLQKENIIDESGMPKERFSAEFPKEGPSILRIQQVVRGDSAAYFCASSNTGTGGYNEQFFGPGTRLTVL.

This clonotype was counted between two and nine times. The V gene is TRBV5-6, the J gene TRBJ2-1, with 9 nucleotides matching TRBD1. The CDR3 spans 17 residues. Trimming at V came to 4 bases and at J to 8 bases, leaving 16 bases not matched to a gene. Germline V gene lookup returns CDR1 SGHDT and CDR2 YYEEEE. CDR3 coding DNA: TGTGCCAGCAGCCGAGAGTGGGGGGGACAGGGTCTTGATGAGCAGTTCTTC. Residues: CASSREWGGQGLDEQFF. Full variable domain (remainder filled in from reference TRBV5-6 and TRBJ2-1): DAGVTQSPTHLIKTRGQQVTLRCSPKSGHDTVSWYQQALGQGPQFIFQYYEEEERQRGNFPDRFSGHQFPNYSSELNVNALLLGDSALYLCASSREWGGQGLDEQFFGPGTRLTVL.

In this sample, this clonotype turned up many times. This chain connects TRBV30 to TRBJ2-3, with TRBD1 matching 8 bases. V trimming: 2 bases; J trimming: 4 bases; junction bases outside the gene matches: 2. Germline CDR1 reads GTSNPN; CDR2 reads SVGIG (reference sequence). The CDR3 covers 13 residues. This chain's CDR3 is CAWSTTGADTQYF. CDR3 DNA: TGTGCCTGGAGTACGACAGGGGCAGATACGCAGTATTTT.

This clonotype appeared many times. This chain joins TRBV7-8 and TRBJ2-2, with a tentative D call TRBD2 (6 bases). The CDR3 sequence is 16 residues long. The germline V and J ends were trimmed by 5 bases and 5 bases, with 18 bases remaining between them. Germline CDR1 is SGHVS and CDR2 is FQNEAQ. The DNA for the CDR3 is TGTGCCAGCAGCCTTAAGGAGGGAGTAAGGACCGGGGAGCTGTTTTTT. This encodes CASSLKEGVRTGELFF.

The chain combines TRBV5-4 with TRBJ2-7; maybe TRBD2 (5 bases). CDR1 is SGHNT and CDR2 is YYREEE in the germline V gene (reference sequence). The germline V and J ends were trimmed by 2 bases and 3 bases, with 9 bases remaining between them. The CDR3 totals 13 residues. CDR3 bases: TGTGCCAGCAGCTTCGGGGAGCTCTACGAGCAGTACTTC. This codes for CASSFGELYEQYF.

This clonotype was counted at least ten times. The chain has TRBV6-5 and TRBJ2-7, with no clear D. Deletions cut 2 bases from V and 7 bases from J, with 18 bases between. CDR1 MNHEY and CDR2 SVGAGI come from the germline V gene. This CDR3 spans 15 amino acids. The CDR3 DNA is TGTGCCAGCAGTTACCTCTTTACCACACCGAGAGAGCAGTACTTC. Protein product: CASSYLFTTPREQYF.

This clonotype appeared many times. The chain uses TRBV20-1 and TRBJ2-7; the match to TRBD2 covers 10 bases. CDR3 length equals 15 residues. V was clipped by 2 bases and J by 2 bases; unmatched bases: 6. CDR1 is DFQATT and CDR2 is SNEGSKA in the germline V gene (reference sequence). CDR3 nucleotide sequence: TGCAGTGCTAGAATTAGCGGGAGGCGCCCCTACGAGCAGTACTTC. Its translation is CSARISGRRPYEQYF.

Of note for this clonotype: One base away lies a much larger clone, so this may be a sequencing read error. The V and J genes are TRBV13 and TRBJ2-7; D ambiguous. Germline values: CDR1 PRHDT, CDR2 FYEKMQ (reference sequence). The CDR3 spans 14 residues. Written as DNA, the CDR3 is TGTGCCAGCAGCTTAGCGCGGACCGCCTACGAGCTGTACTTC. The encoded protein is CASSLARTAYELYF.

This clonotype was detected a few times. The chain has TRBV27 and TRBJ1-1; D not resolved. The CDR3 extends over 13 amino acids. Germline loops: CDR1 MNHEY, CDR2 SMNVEV (reference sequence). V lost 9 bases, J lost 1 base, and 12 bases lay in between. CDR3 protein: CASRRAKNTEAFF. CDR3 bases: TGTGCCAGTCGTCGGGCAAAGAACACTGAAGCTTTCTTT.

This clonotype was seen repeatedly, ten times or more. The rearrangement joins TRBV18 to TRBJ1-1; D ambiguous. Germline CDR1 reads KGHSH; CDR2 reads LQKENI. Trimming took 6 bases from V and 3 from J, leaving 11 bases between them. CDR3 size: 13 residues. The CDR3 DNA is TGTGCCAGCTCCCGCGAAGAAGACACTGAAGCTTTCTTT. It codes for CASSREEDTEAFF.

This clonotype has ten or more counts. The chain employs TRBV7-3 and TRBJ2-1, with 11 bases aligning to TRBD2. The CDR3 contains 17 residues. J gave up 4 bases and V 3 bases, and 8 bases lay outside the gene matches. The germline CDR1 and CDR2 sequences are SGHTA and FQGTGA. Here the CDR3 DNA reads TGTGCCAGCAGCTTCGGTGGGGGGACTAGCGGTTACAATGAGCAGTTCTTC. This codes for CASSFGGGTSGYNEQFF.

This clonotype was seen a few times. The chain recombines TRBV7-8 with TRBJ2-1; 7 nucleotides match TRBD2. Per germline, CDR1 SGHVS and CDR2 FQNEAQ. The CDR3 loop spans 15 amino acids. With V trimmed by 5 bases and J by 4 bases, 8 bases remained unmatched. CDR3 in amino acids: CASSVRLASYNEQFF. In DNA, the CDR3 is TGTGCCAGCAGCGTGAGACTAGCTTCGTACAATGAGCAGTTCTTC.

This clonotype was seen at least ten times. The genes are TRBV7-9 and TRBJ2-1; D possibly corresponds to TRBD2 (6 bases). V gave up 0 bases and J gave up 1 base, with 7 bases separating them. This CDR3 is 15 amino acids long. Germline V lookup: CDR1 SEHNR, CDR2 FQNEAQ (reference sequence). The CDR3 sequence: CASSLAAGSYNEQFF. The CDR3 nucleotides read TGTGCCAGCAGCTTAGCGGCGGGGTCCTACAATGAGCAGTTCTTC. Looking up the rest from reference TRBV7-9 and TRBJ2-1 gives the full variable domain: DTGVSQNPRHKITKRGQNVTFRCDPISEHNRLYWYRQTLGQGPEFLTYFQNEAQLEKSRLLSDRFSAERPKGSFSTLEIQRTEQGDSAMYLCASSLAAGSYNEQFFGPGTRLTVL.